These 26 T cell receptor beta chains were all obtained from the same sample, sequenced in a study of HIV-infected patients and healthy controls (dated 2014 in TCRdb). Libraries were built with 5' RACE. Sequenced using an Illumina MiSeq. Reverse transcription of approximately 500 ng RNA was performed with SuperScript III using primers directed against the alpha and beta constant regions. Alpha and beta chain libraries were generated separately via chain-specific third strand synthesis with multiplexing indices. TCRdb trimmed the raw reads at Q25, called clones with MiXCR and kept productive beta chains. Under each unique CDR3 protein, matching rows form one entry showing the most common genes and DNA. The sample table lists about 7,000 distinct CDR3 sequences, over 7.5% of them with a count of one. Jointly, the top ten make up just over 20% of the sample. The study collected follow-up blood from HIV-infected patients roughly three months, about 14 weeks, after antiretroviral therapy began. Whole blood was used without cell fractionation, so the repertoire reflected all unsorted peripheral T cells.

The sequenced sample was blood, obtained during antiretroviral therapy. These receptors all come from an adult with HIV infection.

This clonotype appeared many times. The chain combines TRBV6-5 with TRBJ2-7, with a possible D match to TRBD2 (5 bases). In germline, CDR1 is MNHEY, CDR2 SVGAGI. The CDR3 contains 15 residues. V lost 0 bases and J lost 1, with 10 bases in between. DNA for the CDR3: TGTGCCAGCAGTTACTCGAGTAGCGCGTCCTACGAGCAGTACTTC. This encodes CASSYSSSASYEQYF.

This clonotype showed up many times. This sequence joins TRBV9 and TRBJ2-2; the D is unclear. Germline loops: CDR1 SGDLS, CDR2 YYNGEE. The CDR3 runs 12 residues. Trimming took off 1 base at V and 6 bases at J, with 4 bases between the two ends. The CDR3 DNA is TGTGCCAGCAGCGTAAATCCCGGGGAGCTGTTTTTT. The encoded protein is CASSVNPGELFF.

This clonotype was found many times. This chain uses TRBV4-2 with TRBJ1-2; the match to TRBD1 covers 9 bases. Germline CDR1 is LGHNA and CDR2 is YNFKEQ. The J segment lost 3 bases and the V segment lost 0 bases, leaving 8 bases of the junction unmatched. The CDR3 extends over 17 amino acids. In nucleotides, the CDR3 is TGTGCCAGCAGCCAAGAAGGGACAGGGAAACGGGACTATGGCTACACCTTC. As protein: CASSQEGTGKRDYGYTF.

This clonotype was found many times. The CDR3 DNA is TGTGCCAGCGGCTTACAGGACACTGAAGCTTTCTTT. As protein: CASGLQDTEAFF. The chain employs TRBV4-2 and TRBJ1-1; D is possibly TRBD1 (5 bases). CDR3 length equals 12 residues. CDR1 is LGHNA, CDR2 YNFKEQ, per germline. With 8 bases removed from V and 3 bases from J, the gap between germline ends came to 10 bases.

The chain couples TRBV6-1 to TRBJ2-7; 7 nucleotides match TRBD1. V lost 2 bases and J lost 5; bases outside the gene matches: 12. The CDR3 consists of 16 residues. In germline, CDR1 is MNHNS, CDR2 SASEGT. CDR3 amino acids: CASSEMGQTLRDEQYF. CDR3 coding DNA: TGTGCCAGCAGTGAAATGGGACAGACCCTTCGTGACGAGCAGTACTTC.

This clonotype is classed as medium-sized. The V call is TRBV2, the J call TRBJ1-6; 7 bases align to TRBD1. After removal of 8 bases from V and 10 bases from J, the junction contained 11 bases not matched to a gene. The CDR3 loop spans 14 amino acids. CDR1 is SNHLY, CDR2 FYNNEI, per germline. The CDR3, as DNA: TGTGCCAGCGGGGGAACAGGGGTAAACTCACCCCTCCACTTT. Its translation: CASGGTGVNSPLHF.

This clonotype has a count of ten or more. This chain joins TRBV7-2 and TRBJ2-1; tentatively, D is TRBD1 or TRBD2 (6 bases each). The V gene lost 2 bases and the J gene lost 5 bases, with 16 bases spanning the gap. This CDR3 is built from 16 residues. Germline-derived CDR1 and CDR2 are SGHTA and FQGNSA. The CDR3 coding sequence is TGTGCCAGCAGCTTATTTAGTGGGGGGCAAGACAATGAGCAGTTCTTC. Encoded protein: CASSLFSGGQDNEQFF.

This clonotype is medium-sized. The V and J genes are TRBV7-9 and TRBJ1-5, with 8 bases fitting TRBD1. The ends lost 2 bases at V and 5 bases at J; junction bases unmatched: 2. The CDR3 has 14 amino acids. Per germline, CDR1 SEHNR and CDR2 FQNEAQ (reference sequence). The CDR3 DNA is TGTGCCAGCAGCTTAATGACAGGGGATCAGCCCCAGCATTTT. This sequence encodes CASSLMTGDQPQHF.

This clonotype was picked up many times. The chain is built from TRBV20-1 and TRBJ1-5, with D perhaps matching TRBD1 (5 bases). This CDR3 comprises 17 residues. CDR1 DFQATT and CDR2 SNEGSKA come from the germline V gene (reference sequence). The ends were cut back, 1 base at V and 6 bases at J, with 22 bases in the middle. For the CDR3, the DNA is TGCAGTGCTAGAGGATCCCAAGGGGTCGGTACGAGTCAGCCCCAGCATTTT. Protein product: CSARGSQGVGTSQPQHF.

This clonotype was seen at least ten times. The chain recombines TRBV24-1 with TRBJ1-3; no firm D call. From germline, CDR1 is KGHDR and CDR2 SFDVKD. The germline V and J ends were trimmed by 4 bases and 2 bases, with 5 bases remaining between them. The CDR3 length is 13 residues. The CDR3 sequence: CATSDPPGNTIYF. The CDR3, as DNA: TGTGCCACCAGTGACCCTCCTGGAAACACCATATATTTT.

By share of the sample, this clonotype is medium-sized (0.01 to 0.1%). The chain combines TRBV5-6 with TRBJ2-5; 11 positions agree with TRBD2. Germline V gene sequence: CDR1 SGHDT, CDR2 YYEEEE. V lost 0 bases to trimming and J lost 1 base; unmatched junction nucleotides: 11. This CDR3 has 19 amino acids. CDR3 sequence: CASSLDGTSGTPFQETQYF. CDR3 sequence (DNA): TGTGCCAGCAGCTTGGACGGGACTAGCGGAACGCCGTTCCAAGAGACCCAGTACTTC.

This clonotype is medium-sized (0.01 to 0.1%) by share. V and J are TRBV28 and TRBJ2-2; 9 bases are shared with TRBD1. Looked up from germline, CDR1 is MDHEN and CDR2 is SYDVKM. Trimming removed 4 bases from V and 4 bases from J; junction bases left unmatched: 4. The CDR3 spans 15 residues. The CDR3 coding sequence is TGTGCCAGCAGTTCCCGGGACAGGGTCACCGGGGAGCTGTTTTTT. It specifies CASSSRDRVTGELFF.

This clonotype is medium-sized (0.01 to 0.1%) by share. The chain's CDR3 is CASSYPGPSKRGYTF. CDR3 DNA sequence: TGTGCCAGCAGCTACCCGGGACCCTCGAAGAGGGGCTACACCTTC. The chain combines TRBV7-8 with TRBJ1-2; D might be TRBD1 (5 bases). This CDR3 spans 15 amino acids. V was trimmed by 4 bases and J by 8 bases, leaving 20 bases between them. CDR1 is SGHVS, CDR2 FQNEAQ, per germline. Looking up the rest from reference TRBV7-8 and TRBJ1-2 gives the full variable domain: GAGVSQSPRYKVAKRGQDVALRCDPISGHVSLFWYQQALGQGPEFLTYFQNEAQLDKSGLPSDRFFAERPEGSVSTLKIQRTQQEDSAVYLCASSYPGPSKRGYTFGSGTRLTVV.

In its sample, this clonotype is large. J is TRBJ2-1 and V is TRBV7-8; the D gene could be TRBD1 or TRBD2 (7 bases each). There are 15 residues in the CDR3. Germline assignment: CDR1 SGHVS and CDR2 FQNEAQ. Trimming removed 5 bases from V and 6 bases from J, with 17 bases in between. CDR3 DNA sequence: TGTGCCAGCAGCGATAGACAGGGCGGGAGCAATGAGCAGTTCTTC. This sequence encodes CASSDRQGGSNEQFF.

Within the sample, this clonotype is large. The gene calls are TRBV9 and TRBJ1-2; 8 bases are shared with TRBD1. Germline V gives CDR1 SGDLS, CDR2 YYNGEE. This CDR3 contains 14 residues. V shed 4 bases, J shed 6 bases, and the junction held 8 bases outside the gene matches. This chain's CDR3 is CASSTRGRVDGYTF. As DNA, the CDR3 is TGTGCCAGCAGCACCAGGGGGCGAGTTGATGGCTACACCTTC. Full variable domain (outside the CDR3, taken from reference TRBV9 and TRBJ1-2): DSGVTQTPKHLITATGQRVTLRCSPRSGDLSVYWYQQSLDQGLQFLIQYYNGEERAKGNILERFSAQQFPDLHSELNLSSLELGDSALYFCASSTRGRVDGYTFGSGTRLTVV.

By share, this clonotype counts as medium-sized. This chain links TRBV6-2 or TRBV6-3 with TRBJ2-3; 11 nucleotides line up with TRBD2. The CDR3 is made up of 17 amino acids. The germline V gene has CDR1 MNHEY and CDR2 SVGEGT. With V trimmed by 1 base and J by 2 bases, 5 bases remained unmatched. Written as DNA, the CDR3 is TGTGCCAGCAGTTACTTGGGACTAGCGGCCGACACAGATACGCAGTATTTT. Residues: CASSYLGLAADTDTQYF.

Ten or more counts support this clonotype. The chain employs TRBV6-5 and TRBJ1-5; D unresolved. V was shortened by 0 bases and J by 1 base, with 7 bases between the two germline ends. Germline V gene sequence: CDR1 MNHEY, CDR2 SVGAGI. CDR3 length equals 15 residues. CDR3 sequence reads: CASSYSQRSNQPQHF. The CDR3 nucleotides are TGTGCCAGCAGTTACTCCCAGAGGAGCAATCAGCCCCAGCATTTT.

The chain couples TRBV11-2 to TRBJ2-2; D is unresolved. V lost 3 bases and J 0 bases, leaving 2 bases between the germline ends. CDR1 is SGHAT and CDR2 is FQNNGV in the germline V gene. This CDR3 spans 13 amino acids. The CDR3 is CASSFTNTGELFF. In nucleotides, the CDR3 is TGTGCCAGCAGCTTTACGAACACCGGGGAGCTGTTTTTT.

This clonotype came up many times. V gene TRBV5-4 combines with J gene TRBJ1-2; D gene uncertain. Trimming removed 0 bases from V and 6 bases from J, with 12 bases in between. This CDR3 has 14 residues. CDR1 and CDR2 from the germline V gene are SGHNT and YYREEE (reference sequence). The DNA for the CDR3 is TGTGCCAGCAGCTTGGTAGGAGGGTCCCATGGCTACACCTTC. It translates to CASSLVGGSHGYTF.

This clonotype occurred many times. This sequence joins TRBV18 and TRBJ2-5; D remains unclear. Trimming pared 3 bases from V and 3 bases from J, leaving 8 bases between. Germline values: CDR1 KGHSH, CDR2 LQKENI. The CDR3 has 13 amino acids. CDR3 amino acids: CASSPGRKETQYF. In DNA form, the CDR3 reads TGTGCCAGCTCACCGGGCCGAAAAGAGACCCAGTACTTC.

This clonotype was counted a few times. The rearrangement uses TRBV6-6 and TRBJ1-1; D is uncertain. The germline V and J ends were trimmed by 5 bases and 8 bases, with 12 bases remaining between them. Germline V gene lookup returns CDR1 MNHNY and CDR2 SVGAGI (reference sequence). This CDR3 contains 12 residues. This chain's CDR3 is CASSPPTLEAFF. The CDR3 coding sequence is TGTGCCAGCAGTCCTCCGACATTAGAAGCTTTCTTT.

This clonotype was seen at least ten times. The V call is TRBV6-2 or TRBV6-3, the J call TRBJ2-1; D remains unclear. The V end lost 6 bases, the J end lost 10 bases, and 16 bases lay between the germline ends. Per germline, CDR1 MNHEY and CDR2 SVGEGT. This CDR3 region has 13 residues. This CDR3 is CASSPSIAWEQFF. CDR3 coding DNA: TGTGCCAGCAGCCCATCCATAGCATGGGAGCAGTTCTTC.

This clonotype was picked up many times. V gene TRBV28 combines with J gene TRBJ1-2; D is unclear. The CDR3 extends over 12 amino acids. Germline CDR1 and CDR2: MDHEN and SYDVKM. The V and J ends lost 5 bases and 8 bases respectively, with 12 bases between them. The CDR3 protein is CASSPSGYGYTF. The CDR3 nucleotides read TGTGCCAGCAGTCCCTCGGGATACGGCTACACCTTC.

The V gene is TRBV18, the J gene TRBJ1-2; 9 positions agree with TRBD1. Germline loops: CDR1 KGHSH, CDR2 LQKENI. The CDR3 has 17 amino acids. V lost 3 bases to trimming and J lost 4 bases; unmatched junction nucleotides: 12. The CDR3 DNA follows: TGTGCCAGCTCACCCGACGCTGCCGGGACAGGGAGCTATGGCTACACCTTC. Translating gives CASSPDAAGTGSYGYTF.

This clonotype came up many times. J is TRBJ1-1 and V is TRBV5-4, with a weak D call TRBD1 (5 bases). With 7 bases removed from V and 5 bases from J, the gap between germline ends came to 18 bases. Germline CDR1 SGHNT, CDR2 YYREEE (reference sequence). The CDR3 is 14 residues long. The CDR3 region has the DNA TGTGCCAGCTTAAGACCGGAGGAGGGGACTGAAGCTTTCTTT. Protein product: CASLRPEEGTEAFF.

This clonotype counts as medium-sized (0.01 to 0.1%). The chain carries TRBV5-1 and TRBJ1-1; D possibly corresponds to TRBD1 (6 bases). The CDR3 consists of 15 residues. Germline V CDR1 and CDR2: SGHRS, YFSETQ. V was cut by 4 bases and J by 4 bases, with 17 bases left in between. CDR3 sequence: CASSVAGTSSTEAFF. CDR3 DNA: TGCGCCAGCAGCGTCGCCGGGACATCTAGCACTGAAGCTTTCTTT.